This T cell receptor beta chain was profiled in a study of cytomegalovirus exposure and HLA in healthy donors. Whole-study results and caveats: Per a prior analysis, the majority of TCR beta V segments were productive roughly 87% or roughly 30% of the time. There were 160 or so TCR beta chains listed as cytomegalovirus-associated.

Concerning this clone: The antigen remains undetermined.

The study sampled nominally healthy donors, though unrecorded immune exposures were likely. 13 Jbeta primers and 60 Vbeta primers were used for the PCR. Clones were read by immunoSEQ multiplex PCR, and TCRdb kept only the in-frame ones, dropping some. Counted here are about 120,000 clones, 80% occurring once; the ten biggest clones make up just over 2.5%. CDR1 and CDR2 from the germline V gene are SQVTM and ANQGSEA. CDR3 size: 15 residues. The trim removed 1 base at V and 7 bases at J, leaving 4 bases unmatched. The chain combines TRBV29-1 with TRBJ2-2, with 12 bases matching TRBD2. The receptor's source is a man younger than 40 in good health and CMV-seronegative. The specimen was PBMCs. The DNA of the CDR3 is TGCAGCGTTGAAGGCGCTAGCGGGAGGGGCGGGGAGCTGTTTTTT. It translates to CSVEGASGRGGELFF.